This is a list of T cell receptor beta chains from one sample in a study of blood T cell repertoires in COVID-19. The method was immunoSEQ multiplex PCR; TCRdb's version includes in-frame clones alone and lacks a portion of them. The sample lists approximately 670,000 clones; around 90% were seen once. Sequencing was performed on peripheral blood. These receptors came from a woman aged 18-29 years with acute or convalescent COVID-19. Both conserved end residues are part of each CDR3. Fields, in order: clone size, V gene, J gene, CDR3 protein. Size values are once, few and many counts, or a class for expanded clones, and some rows have none.

>-|TRBV19|TRBJ1-1
CASSGQGLNTEAFF
>-|TRBV5-6|TRBJ2-1
CASSFAGEQFF
>-|TRBV3-1/TRBV3-2|TRBJ2-1
CASSPRYPSGGHGANEQFF
>-|TRBV5-1|TRBJ1-1
CASSRSRGFKNTEAFF
>few|TRBV19|TRBJ2-7
CASSTAGGSYEQYF
>-|TRBV6-5|TRBJ2-1
CASSYSSGTYNEQFF
>few|TRBV19|TRBJ1-5
CASSIGTGKYQPQHF
>-|TRBV12-3/TRBV12-4|TRBJ1-5
CASLTPGQPQHF
>-|TRBV3-1/TRBV3-2|TRBJ2-7
CASSQVSDSSYEQYF
>once|TRBV18|TRBJ2-1
CASSPEGRGVGEQFF
>once|TRBV3-1/TRBV3-2|TRBJ2-3
CASSQDRLAGGDTQYF
>-|TRBV18|TRBJ2-7
CASPGQEEYEQYF
>-|TRBV27|TRBJ1-2
CASSARQSNYGYTF
>-|TRBV3-1/TRBV3-2|TRBJ2-1
CASSGRGGIANEQFF
>-|TRBV11-2|TRBJ2-1
CASSWDSSYNEQFF
>-|TRBV18|TRBJ2-2
CASSPNLFANTGELFF
>few|TRBV2|TRBJ1-2
CASRKNVVRDSSYGYTF
>-|TRBV29-1|TRBJ2-1
CSVEGGRSSYNEQFF
>-|TRBV5-1|TRBJ1-1
CASSLNTGATEAFF
>-|TRBV7-7|TRBJ2-2
CASSYRVNTGELFF
>-|TRBV25-1|TRBJ2-2
CASSQYFHGQGADGELFF
>-|TRBV5-1|TRBJ1-2
CASSGGTGLSSF
>-|TRBV6-5|TRBJ1-4
CASRKKGATNEKLFF
>-|TRBV15|TRBJ2-7
CATSSGGGFSYEQYF
>-|TRBV5-6|TRBJ1-6
CASSFWSSPLHF
>-|TRBV4-1|TRBJ2-1
CASSQGSRGGTFKNEQFF